This is a list of T cell receptor beta chains from one sample in a study of neurological immune-mediated disorders. Via MiXCR, TCRdb re-called the 5' RACE reads, giving one row per CDR3 protein. The sample lists some 30,000 distinct CDR3 sequences, around 4.5% occurring once. The sample comprised PBMCs. The source is a man aged 18 to 29 in good health. CDR3s include the opening cysteine and the closing phenylalanine or tryptophan. D genes are given only for firm matches. Size values are once, few and many counts, or a class for expanded clones, and some rows have none.

j_call,clone_size,d_call,v_call,cdr3_nt,cdr3_aa
TRBJ2-5,many,NA,TRBV12-3/TRBV12-4,TGTGCCAGCAGTCATCGAGGGTGGGGGGCTTCGGGGGAGACCCAGTACTTC,CASSHRGWGASGETQYF
TRBJ1-5,many,NA,TRBV29-1,TGCAGCGTGAGACCAGACGGCAATCAGCCCCAGCATTTT,CSVRPDGNQPQHF
TRBJ2-6,many,NA,TRBV7-3,TGTGCCAGCAGCCCGGAGGGTTCAGGGGCAGGCTCTGGGGCCAACGTCCTGACTTTC,CASSPEGSGAGSGANVLTF
TRBJ2-1,NA,TRBD1,TRBV12-3/TRBV12-4,TGTGCCAGCAAATTCACAGGGGTATACAATGAGCAGTTATTC,CASKFTGVYNEQLF
TRBJ2-5,few,TRBD1,TRBV7-2,TGTGCCAGCAGCTACCGGACAGGGGAGACCCAGTACTTC,CASSYRTGETQYF
TRBJ2-3,many,NA,TRBV5-1,TGCGCCAGCGGCACCACAGATACGCAGTATTTT,CASGTTDTQYF
TRBJ1-1,NA,NA,TRBV5-6,TGTGCCAGCTACGGACCAGGGGAGTCATTCTACACTGAAGCTTTCTTT,CASYGPGESFYTEAFF
TRBJ2-2,many,NA,TRBV7-2,TGTGCCAGCAGCTTATTTTCAGGGTCGAACACCGGGGAGCTGTTTTTT,CASSLFSGSNTGELFF
TRBJ2-7,many,NA,TRBV2,TGTGCCAGCAAAGGGGTCCTGGCATACGAGCAGTACTTC,CASKGVLAYEQYF
TRBJ1-2,many,TRBD1,TRBV5-1,TGCGCCAGCAGCTTTGACAGGGTTGATTATGGCTACACCTTC,CASSFDRVDYGYTF
TRBJ2-7,many,NA,TRBV3-1,TGTGCCAGCAGCCAAGGATCGGTGGGTGGGGCCTACGAGCAGTACTTC,CASSQGSVGGAYEQYF
TRBJ1-4,many,NA,TRBV5-1,TGCGCCAGCAGCTTGGATCGAGGGAAACTGTTTTTT,CASSLDRGKLFF
TRBJ2-1,many,TRBD1,TRBV4-3,TGCGCCAGCAGCCCGGGGACAGGGGGCCTCGTGAATGAGCAGTTCTTC,CASSPGTGGLVNEQFF
TRBJ1-5,many,TRBD1,TRBV20-1,TGCAGTGCTCTCGGACAGGTCCTAAACAATCAGCCCCAGCATTTT,CSALGQVLNNQPQHF
TRBJ1-1,many,NA,TRBV5-1,TGCGCCAGCAGCTTGGAAGCAGGGCTCACTGAAGCTTTCTTT,CASSLEAGLTEAFF